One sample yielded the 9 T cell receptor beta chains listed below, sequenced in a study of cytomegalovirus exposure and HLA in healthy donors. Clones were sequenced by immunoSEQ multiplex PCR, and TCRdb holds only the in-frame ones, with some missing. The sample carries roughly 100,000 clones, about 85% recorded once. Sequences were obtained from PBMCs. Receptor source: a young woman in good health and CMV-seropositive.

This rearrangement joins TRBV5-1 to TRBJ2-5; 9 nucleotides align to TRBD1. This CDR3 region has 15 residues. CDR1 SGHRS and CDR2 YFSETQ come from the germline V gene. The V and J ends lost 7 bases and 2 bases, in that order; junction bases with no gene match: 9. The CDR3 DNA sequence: TGCGCCAGCCGCACCGGGACAGGGATTCAAGAGACCCAGTACTTC. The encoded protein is CASRTGTGIQETQYF.

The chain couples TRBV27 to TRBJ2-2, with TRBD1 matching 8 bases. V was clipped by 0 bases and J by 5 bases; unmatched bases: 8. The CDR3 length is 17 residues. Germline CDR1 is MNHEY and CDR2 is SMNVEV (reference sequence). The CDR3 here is CASSLSSGGYWTGELFF. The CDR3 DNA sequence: TGTGCCAGCAGTTTATCTTCAGGGGGCTATTGGACCGGGGAGCTGTTTTTT.

The CDR3 bases are TGTGCCAGCAGTTATCAGGGTCGGAACACCGGGGAGCTGTTTTTT. Residues: CASSYQGRNTGELFF. The chain employs TRBV6-6 and TRBJ2-2; possibly TRBD1 for D (5 bases). The germline V and J ends were trimmed by 3 bases and 1 base, with 9 bases remaining between them. CDR3 length equals 15 residues. Germline CDR1 reads MNHNY; CDR2 reads SVGAGI (reference sequence).

CDR3 coding DNA: TGTGCCAGCAGCTTCGGGACAACCTCCTACGAGCAGTACTTC. Its translation: CASSFGTTSYEQYF. J is TRBJ2-7 and V is TRBV7-9; weak D call: TRBD1 (6 bases). The V end was cut by 3 bases, the J end by 0 bases, with 9 bases between. The CDR3 sequence is 14 residues long. The V gene's germline CDR1 is SEHNR and CDR2 FQNEAQ (reference sequence).

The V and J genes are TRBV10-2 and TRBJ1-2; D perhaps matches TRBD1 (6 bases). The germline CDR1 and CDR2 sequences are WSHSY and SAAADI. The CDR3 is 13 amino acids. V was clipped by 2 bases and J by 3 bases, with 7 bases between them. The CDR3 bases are TGCGCCAGCAGTGAGAGGACAGACTATGGCTACACCTTC. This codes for CASSERTDYGYTF.

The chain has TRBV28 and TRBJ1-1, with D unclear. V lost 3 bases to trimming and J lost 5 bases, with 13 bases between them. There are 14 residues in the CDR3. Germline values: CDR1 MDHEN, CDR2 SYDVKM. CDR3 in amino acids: CASSFEGGRTEAFF. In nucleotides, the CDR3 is TGTGCCAGCAGTTTCGAGGGAGGAAGGACTGAAGCTTTCTTT.

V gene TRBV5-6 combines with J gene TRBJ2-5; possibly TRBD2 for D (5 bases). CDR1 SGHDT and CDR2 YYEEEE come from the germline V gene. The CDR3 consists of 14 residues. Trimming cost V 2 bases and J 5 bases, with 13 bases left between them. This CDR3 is CASSFKAVGETQYF. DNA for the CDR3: TGTGCCAGCAGCTTCAAAGCGGTGGGGGAGACCCAGTACTTC.

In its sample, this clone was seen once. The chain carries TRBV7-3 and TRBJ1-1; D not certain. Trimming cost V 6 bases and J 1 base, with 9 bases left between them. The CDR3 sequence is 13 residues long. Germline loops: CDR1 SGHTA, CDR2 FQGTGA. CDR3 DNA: TGTGCCAGCAGACGGCAGGCGAACACTGAAGCTTTCTTT. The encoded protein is CASRRQANTEAFF.

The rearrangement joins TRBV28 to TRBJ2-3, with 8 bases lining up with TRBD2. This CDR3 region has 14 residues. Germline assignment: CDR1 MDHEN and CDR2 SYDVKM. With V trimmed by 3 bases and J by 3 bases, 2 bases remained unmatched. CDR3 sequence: CASSLASGTDTQYF. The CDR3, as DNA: TGTGCCAGCAGTTTGGCTAGCGGGACAGATACGCAGTATTTT. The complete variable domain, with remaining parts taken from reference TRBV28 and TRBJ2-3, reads DVKVTQSSRYLVKRTGEKVFLECVQDMDHENMFWYRQDPGLGLRLIYFSYDVKMKEKGDIPEGYSVSREKKERFSLILESASTNQTSMYLCASSLASGTDTQYFGPGTRLTVL.